This TCR beta chain was identified during a study of blood T cell repertoires in COVID-19. On the study more broadly: From the United States, Italy and Spain came samples of acute and convalescent COVID-19. T cells, B-cell-depleted T cells, or PBMCs supplied cDNA or gDNA.

In the original workflow: Estimation of nucleated cell counts was performed using reference gene primer amplification. Sequencing was performed with immunoSEQ multiplex PCR; in TCRdb, only in-frame clones are kept and a portion is missing. The D gene and trimming were derived from the DNA, and the V and J assignments and clone size from that table. The sample carries roughly 250,000 clones, approximately 86% recorded once. CDR1 and CDR2 from the germline V gene are SGDLS and YYNGEE. Trimming took 1 base from V and 4 from J, leaving 19 bases between them. The CDR3 is 17 amino acids. Specimen: peripheral blood. The sequence came from a man aged 35 to 55 who had recovered from COVID-19. V is TRBV9 and J is TRBJ2-3; D remains ambiguous. The CDR3 DNA is TGTGCCAGCAGCGTACTTCCTGCCGGAGTAAACGCAGATACGCAGTATTTT. Protein sequence: CASSVLPAGVNADTQYF.